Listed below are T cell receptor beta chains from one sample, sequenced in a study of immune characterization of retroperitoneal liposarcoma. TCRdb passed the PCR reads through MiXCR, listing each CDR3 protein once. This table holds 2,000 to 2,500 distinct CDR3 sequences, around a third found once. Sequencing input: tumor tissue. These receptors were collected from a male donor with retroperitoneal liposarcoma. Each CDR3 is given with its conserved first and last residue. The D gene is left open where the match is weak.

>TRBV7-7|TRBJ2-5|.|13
CASSLRELGEQYF
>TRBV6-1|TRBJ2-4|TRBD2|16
CASRPSGGPPHNEQYF
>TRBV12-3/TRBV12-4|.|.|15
CASSLGAGFNNEQYF
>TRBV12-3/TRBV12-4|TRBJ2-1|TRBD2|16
CASRRLAVSSYNEQFF
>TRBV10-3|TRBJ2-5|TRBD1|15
CDINEGQTIQETQYF
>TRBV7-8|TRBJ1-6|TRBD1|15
CASSGQGARGSPLHF
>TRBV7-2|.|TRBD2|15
CASSSRSSGSNEQYF
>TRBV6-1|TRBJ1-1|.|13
CASSELWADEAFF
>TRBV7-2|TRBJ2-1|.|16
CASSVMGPIKGGEQFF
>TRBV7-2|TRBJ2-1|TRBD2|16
CASIKQLAGGRNEQFF
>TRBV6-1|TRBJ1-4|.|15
CASSEQGGGNEKLFF
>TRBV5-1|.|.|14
CASSLDRGGYEQYF
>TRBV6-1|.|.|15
CASKLLGQRDYEQYF
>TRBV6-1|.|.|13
CASFAPAGSEQYF
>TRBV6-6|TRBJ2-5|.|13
CASSYSAQETQYF
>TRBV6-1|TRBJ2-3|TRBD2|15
CASRASGSSTDTQYF
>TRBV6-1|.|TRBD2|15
CASSERLAGAYEQYF
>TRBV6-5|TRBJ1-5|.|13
CASSYSRGQPQHF
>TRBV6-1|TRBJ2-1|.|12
CASRRGGYEQFF
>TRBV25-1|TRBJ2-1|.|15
CASSDPRGAGETQFF
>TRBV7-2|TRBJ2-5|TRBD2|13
CASSEGGDYQQYF
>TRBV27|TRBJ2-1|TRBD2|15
CASSFSGRYYNEQFF
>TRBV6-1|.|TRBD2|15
CASSEGLAILPEQYF
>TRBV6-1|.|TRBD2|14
CASSEVGGVYEQYF
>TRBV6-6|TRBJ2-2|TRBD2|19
CASRLTSGRAPLSTGELFF
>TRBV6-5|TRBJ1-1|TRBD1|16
CASSRQGPPWKTEAFF
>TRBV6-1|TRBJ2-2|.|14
CASSSLGGSGELFF
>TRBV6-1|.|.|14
CASSSRPQTDEQYF
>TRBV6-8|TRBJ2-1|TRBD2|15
CASSDRTSAYNEQFF
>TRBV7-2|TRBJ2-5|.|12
CASSLNQETQYF
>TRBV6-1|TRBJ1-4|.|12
CASSGTYEKLFF
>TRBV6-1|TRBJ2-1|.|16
CASSLPAGTGWYEQFF
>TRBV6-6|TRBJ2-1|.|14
CASSWDPDQETQFF
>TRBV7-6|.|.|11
CATTSIYEQYF
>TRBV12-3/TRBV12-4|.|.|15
CASSSDIGAYNEQYF
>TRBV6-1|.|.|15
CASSEGDPSSYEQFF
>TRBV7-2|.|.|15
CAISFFRTDSYDQYF
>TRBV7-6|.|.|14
CASSFGFPAYEQYF
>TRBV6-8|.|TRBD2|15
CASTLRTSGSGEQYF
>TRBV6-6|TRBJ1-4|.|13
CASRGSTNEKLFF
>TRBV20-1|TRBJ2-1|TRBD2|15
CSARGRLAGYNEQFF
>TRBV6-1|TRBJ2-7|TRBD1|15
CASSKRRDRVYEQYF
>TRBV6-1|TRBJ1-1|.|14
CASPRTIENTEAFF
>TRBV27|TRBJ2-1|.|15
CASSFKSPQYNEQFF
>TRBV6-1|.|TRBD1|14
CASLGTGGGYEQYF
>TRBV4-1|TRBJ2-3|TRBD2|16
CASSQDTSGSTDTQYF
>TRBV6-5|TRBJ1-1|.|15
CASSYSKQGNTEAFF
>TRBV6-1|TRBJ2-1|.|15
CASSEMAEGPYEQHF
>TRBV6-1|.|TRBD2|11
CTSGLALEQYF
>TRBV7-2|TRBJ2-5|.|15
CASSLGGHQGETQYF
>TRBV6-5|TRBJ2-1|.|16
CASREGLASTYNEQFF
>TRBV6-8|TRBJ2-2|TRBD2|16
CASKPYGASGRRELFF
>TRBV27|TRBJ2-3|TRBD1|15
CASSLSTGGIDTQYF